Shown below are 7 T cell receptor beta chains from a single sample sequenced in a study of T cell responses to AZD1222 COVID-19 vaccine. The data were produced by immunoSEQ multiplex PCR, yet TCRdb's version contains in-frame clones alone and is incomplete. The table includes 150,000 to 200,000 clones, 85% to 90% detected once. Here the sequenced sample was peripheral blood, taken on day 0 of AZD1222 vaccination. These receptors came from an adult in good health.

The chain is built from TRBV18 and TRBJ2-7, with 8 bases identical to TRBD1. The CDR3 consists of 14 residues. The germline gives CDR1 KGHSH, CDR2 LQKENI. The V segment lost 5 bases and the J segment 3 bases; nucleotides outside the gene matches: 6. CDR3 sequence reads: CASSNSDRVYEQYV. The CDR3 bases are TGTGCCAGCTCAAACTCGGACAGGGTCTACGAGCAGTACGTC.

The chain carries TRBV27 and TRBJ1-2; 8 positions agree with TRBD1. Germline values: CDR1 MNHEY, CDR2 SMNVEV (reference sequence). The ends lost 6 bases at V and 5 bases at J; junction bases unmatched: 2. The CDR3 is 12 residues long. The CDR3 coding sequence is TGTGCCAGCAGGACAGGGGAGTATGGCTACACCTTC. This codes for CASRTGEYGYTF.

The chain links TRBV15 to TRBJ2-7; unclear D gene. With 0 bases removed from V and 4 bases from J, the gap between germline ends came to 4 bases. CDR1 and CDR2 from the germline V gene are LNHNV and YYDKDF (reference sequence). CDR3 size: 12 residues. In DNA form, the CDR3 reads TGTGCCACCAGCAGAGATGTGTACGAGCAGTACTTC. Translated, it gives CATSRDVYEQYF.

This rearrangement joins TRBV5-6 to TRBJ1-1; TRBD1 matches at 8 bases. Germline-derived CDR1 and CDR2 are SGHDT and YYEEEE. The J segment lost 4 bases and the V segment lost 5 bases, leaving 7 bases of the junction unmatched. The CDR3 has 14 amino acids. The CDR3: CASSKETGGTEAFF. The CDR3, as DNA: TGTGCCAGCAGTAAAGAAACAGGGGGCACTGAAGCTTTCTTT.

The chain couples TRBV5-1 to TRBJ2-7, with a weak D call TRBD1 (5 bases). The CDR3 consists of 15 residues. Looked up from germline, CDR1 is SGHRS and CDR2 is YFSETQ. V lost 0 bases and J lost 3, with 13 bases in between. In DNA, the CDR3 is TGCGCCAGCAGCTTGGCAATGGGCAGGGTCTACGAGCAGTACTTC. Amino acids: CASSLAMGRVYEQYF.

Comment on this clone: A junction end diverges from the germline sequence, so it may reflect a read error. The chain combines TRBV4-1 with TRBJ1-4; 9 bases align to TRBD1. Germline CDR1 and CDR2: MGHRA and YSYEKL. This CDR3 has 11 amino acids. CDR3 amino acids: CASSQGTGVIF. The CDR3, as DNA: TGCGCCAGCAGCCAAGGGACAGGGGTGATTTTT.

The rearrangement joins TRBV6-5 to TRBJ2-2, with 10 bases identical to TRBD2. The V segment lost 7 bases and the J segment 8 bases; nucleotides outside the gene matches: 10. Germline CDR1 MNHEY, CDR2 SVGAGI. This CDR3 has 15 amino acids. The CDR3 here is CASKGPAGGMGELFF. In DNA, the CDR3 is TGTGCCAGCAAAGGACCAGCGGGGGGGATGGGGGAGCTGTTTTTT.